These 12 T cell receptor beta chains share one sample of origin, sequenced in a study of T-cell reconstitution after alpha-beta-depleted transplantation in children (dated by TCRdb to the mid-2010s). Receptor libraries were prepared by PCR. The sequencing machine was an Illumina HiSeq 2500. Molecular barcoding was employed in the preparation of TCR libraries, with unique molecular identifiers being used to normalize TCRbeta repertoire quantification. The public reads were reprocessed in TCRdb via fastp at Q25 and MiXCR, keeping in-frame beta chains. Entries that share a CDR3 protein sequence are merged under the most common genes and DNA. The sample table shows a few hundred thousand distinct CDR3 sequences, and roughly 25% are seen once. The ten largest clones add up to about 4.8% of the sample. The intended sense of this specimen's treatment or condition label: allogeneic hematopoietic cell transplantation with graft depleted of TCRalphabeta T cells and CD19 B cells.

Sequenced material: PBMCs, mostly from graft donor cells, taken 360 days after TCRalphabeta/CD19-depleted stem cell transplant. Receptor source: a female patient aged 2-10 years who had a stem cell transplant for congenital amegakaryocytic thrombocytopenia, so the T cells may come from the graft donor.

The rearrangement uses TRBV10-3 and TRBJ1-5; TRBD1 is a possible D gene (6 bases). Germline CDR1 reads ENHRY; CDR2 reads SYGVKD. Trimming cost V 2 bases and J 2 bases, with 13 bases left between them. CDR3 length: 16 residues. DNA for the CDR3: TGTGCCATCAGTGAGACCGACAGGCGTCGCAATCAGCCCCAGCATTTT. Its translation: CAISETDRRRNQPQHF.

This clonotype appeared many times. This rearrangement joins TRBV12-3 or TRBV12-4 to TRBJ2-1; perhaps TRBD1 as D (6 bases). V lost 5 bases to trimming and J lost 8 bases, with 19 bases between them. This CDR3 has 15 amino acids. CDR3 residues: CASSLGTTGSHEQFF. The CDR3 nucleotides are TGTGCCAGCAGTCTCGGTACAACAGGGTCCCATGAGCAGTTCTTC.

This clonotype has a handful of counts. The CDR3 sequence: CSARGQGAGELFF. The CDR3 DNA reads TGCAGTGCTAGGGGACAGGGAGCCGGGGAGCTGTTTTTT. The rearrangement joins TRBV20-1 to TRBJ2-2, with 9 bases that match TRBD1. The junction had 2 bases not matched to a gene; V was cut back by 3 bases and J by 6 bases. Germline loops: CDR1 DFQATT, CDR2 SNEGSKA (reference sequence). The CDR3 has 13 amino acids.

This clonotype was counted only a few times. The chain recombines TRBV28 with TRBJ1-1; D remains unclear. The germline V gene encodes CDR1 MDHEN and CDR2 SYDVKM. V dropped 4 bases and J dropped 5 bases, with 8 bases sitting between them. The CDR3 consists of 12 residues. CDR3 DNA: TGTGCCAGCAGTTCATCGGTGACTGAAGCTTTCTTT. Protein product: CASSSSVTEAFF.

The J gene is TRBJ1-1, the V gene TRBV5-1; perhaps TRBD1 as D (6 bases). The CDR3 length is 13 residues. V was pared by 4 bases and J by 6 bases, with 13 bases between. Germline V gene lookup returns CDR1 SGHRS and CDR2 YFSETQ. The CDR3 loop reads CASSGTTGAEAFF. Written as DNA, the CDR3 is TGCGCCAGCAGCGGGACGACAGGCGCTGAAGCTTTCTTT.

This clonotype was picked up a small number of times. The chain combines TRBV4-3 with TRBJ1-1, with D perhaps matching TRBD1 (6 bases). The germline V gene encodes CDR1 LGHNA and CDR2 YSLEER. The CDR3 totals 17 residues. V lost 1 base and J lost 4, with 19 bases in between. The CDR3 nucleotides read TGCGCCAGCAGCCAAGTAGGGGGTCGTGGCGACAGCACTGAAGCTTTCTTT. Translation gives CASSQVGGRGDSTEAFF.

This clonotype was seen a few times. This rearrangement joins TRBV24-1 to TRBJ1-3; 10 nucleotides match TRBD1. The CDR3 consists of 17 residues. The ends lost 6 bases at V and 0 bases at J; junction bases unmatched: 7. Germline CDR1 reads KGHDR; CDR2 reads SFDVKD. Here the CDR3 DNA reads TGTGCCACCAGTCCCGGGACAGGGGCGAACTCTGGAAACACCATATATTTT. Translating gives CATSPGTGANSGNTIYF.

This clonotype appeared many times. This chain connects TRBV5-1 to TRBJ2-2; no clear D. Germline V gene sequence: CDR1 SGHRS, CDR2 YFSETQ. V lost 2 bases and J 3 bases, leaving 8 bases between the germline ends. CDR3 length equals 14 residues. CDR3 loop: CASSLVVDTGELFF. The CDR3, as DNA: TGCGCCAGCAGCTTAGTGGTTGACACCGGGGAGCTGTTTTTT.

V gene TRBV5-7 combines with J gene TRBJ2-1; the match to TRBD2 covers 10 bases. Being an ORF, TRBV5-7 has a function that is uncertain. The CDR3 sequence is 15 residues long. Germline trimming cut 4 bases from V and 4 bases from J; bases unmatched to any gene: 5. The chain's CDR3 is CASSEGLARYNEQFF. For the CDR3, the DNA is TGTGCCAGCAGCGAGGGACTAGCGCGGTACAATGAGCAGTTCTTC.

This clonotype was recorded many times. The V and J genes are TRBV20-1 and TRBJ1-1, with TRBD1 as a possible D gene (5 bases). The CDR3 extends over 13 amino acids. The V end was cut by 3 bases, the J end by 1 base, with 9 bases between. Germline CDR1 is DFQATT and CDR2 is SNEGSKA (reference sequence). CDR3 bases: TGCAGTGCTAGGGGAACAGGGAACACTGAAGCTTTCTTT. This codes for CSARGTGNTEAFF.

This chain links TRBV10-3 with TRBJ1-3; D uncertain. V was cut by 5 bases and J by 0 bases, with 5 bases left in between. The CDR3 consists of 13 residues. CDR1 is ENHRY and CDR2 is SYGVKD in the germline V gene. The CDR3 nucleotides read TGTGCCATCAGTCCGATCTCTGGAAACACCATATATTTT. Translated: CAISPISGNTIYF.

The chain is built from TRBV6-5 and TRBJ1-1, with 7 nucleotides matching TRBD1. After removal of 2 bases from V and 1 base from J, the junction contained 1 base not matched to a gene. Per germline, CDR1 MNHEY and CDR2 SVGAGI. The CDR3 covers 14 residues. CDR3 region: CASSYRDRNTEAFF. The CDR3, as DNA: TGTGCCAGCAGTTACCGGGACAGGAACACTGAAGCTTTCTTT.